One and the same sample provided the 18 T cell receptor beta chains below, sequenced in a study of identical twins. Each CDR3 protein gets one entry after TCRdb re-called the 5' RACE reads with MiXCR. The data show 650,000 to 800,000 distinct CDR3 sequences, about 9.4% seen once. This sample was shared with a second study, whose subject was yellow fever vaccine responses in identical twins.

Sequencing input: PBMCs. Receptors were obtained from a woman younger than 30 in good health.

This clonotype was recorded a few times. J is TRBJ2-7 and V is TRBV5-1; TRBD1 or TRBD2 may be the D gene (5 bases each). The germline V gene encodes CDR1 SGHRS and CDR2 YFSETQ. V was clipped by 4 bases and J by 4 bases, with 18 bases between them. This CDR3 has 15 residues. CDR3 nucleotides: TGCGCCAGCAGCCCGGGGCGGCCAGGGCAGTACGAGCAGTACTTC. Residues: CASSPGRPGQYEQYF.

This clonotype has just a few counts. The chain uses TRBV28 and TRBJ2-5; 8 bases align to TRBD1. There are 15 residues in the CDR3. CDR1 is MDHEN and CDR2 is SYDVKM in the germline V gene. The V segment lost 2 bases and the J segment 3 bases; nucleotides outside the gene matches: 5. CDR3 in amino acids: CASSLGTGGKETQYF. The DNA for the CDR3 is TGTGCCAGCAGTTTAGGGACAGGCGGAAAAGAGACCCAGTACTTC.

This clonotype was observed a handful of times. The chain joins TRBV18 to TRBJ2-5, with D possibly matching TRBD2 (5 bases). Germline CDR1 reads KGHSH; CDR2 reads LQKENI. The CDR3 contains 14 residues. The germline V and J ends were trimmed by 3 bases and 5 bases, with 13 bases remaining between them. The DNA of the CDR3 is TGTGCCAGCTCACCTCTTGTAGCGTATGAGACCCAGTACTTC. Its protein product is CASSPLVAYETQYF.

This clonotype was found many times. The chain combines TRBV6-1 with TRBJ2-7, with 9 bases identical to TRBD2. The germline V gene has CDR1 MNHNS and CDR2 SASEGT. J lost 3 bases, V lost 6 bases, and 21 bases had no gene match. The CDR3 length is 19 residues. The CDR3 DNA sequence: TGTGCCAGCAGCCTTTACCCCAGCGGGGGGACCCGAGAAAGCTACGAGCAGTACTTC. Translating gives CASSLYPSGGTRESYEQYF.

V usage is TRBV11-2 and J usage is TRBJ2-2; D uncertain. The CDR3 sequence is 12 residues long. From germline, CDR1 is SGHAT and CDR2 FQNNGV. Trimming took 4 bases from V and 9 from J, leaving 9 bases between them. CDR3 region: CASSSPGRELFF. CDR3 bases: TGTGCCAGCAGCTCCCCGGGCCGGGAGCTGTTTTTT.

J is TRBJ2-1 and V is TRBV12-3 or TRBV12-4; 8 nucleotides agree with TRBD2. This CDR3 is 16 amino acids long. V was pared by 6 bases and J by 4 bases, with 11 bases of the junction left unmatched. DNA for the CDR3: TGTGCCAGCAGAAACGACCGGGAGGGCCTGTACAATGAGCAGTTCTTC. Protein sequence: CASRNDREGLYNEQFF.

In its sample, this clonotype was seen many times. The chain uses TRBV12-3 or TRBV12-4 and TRBJ1-1, with D possibly matching TRBD1 (6 bases). Trimming removed 5 bases from V and 2 bases from J, with 15 bases in between. The CDR3 sequence is 15 residues long. The CDR3 coding sequence is TGTGCCAGCAGTCCTTCGGGGGGCTTTAACACTGAAGCTTTCTTT. Amino acids: CASSPSGGFNTEAFF.

This clonotype was recorded a few times. V is TRBV6-2 or TRBV6-3 and J is TRBJ2-7, with TRBD1 identical over 9 bases. V lost 5 bases and J lost 3; bases outside the gene matches: 5. Germline V gene sequence: CDR1 MNHEY, CDR2 SVGEGT. The CDR3 is 14 residues long. CDR3 sequence (DNA): TGTGCCAGCAGTACTCGACAGGGGGTCTACGAGCAGTACTTC. Its protein is CASSTRQGVYEQYF.

This clonotype occurred a few times. The rearrangement joins TRBV29-1 to TRBJ2-1; D not certain. Trimming pared 4 bases from V and 4 bases from J, leaving 8 bases between. Germline V gene data show CDR1 as SQVTM and CDR2 as ANQGSEA. This CDR3 is 12 amino acids long. CDR3 sequence: CSVVWGYNEQFF. In nucleotides, the CDR3 is TGCAGCGTTGTATGGGGTTACAATGAGCAGTTCTTC.

The chain joins TRBV19 to TRBJ2-2; no reliable D call. Between the trimmed V and J ends, which lost 5 bases and 0 bases, there was a span of 13 bases. The germline V gene has CDR1 LNHDA and CDR2 SQIVND (reference sequence). The CDR3 consists of 16 residues. The CDR3 region is CASSPRQDPNTGELFF. CDR3 coding DNA: TGTGCCAGTAGTCCGAGGCAGGACCCGAACACCGGGGAGCTGTTTTTT.

Many counts were recorded for this clonotype. The V and J genes are TRBV6-2 or TRBV6-3 and TRBJ1-6; D is unclear. The V end was cut by 2 bases, the J end by 7 bases, with 6 bases between. This CDR3 has 13 amino acids. CDR1 MNHEY and CDR2 SVGEGT come from the germline V gene. CDR3 residues: CASSYAENSPLHF. The CDR3 DNA sequence: TGTGCCAGCAGTTACGCCGAAAATTCACCCCTCCACTTT.

A few counts support this clonotype. This chain uses TRBV6-5 with TRBJ2-5, with a tentative D call TRBD1 (6 bases). The germline CDR1 and CDR2 sequences are MNHEY and SVGAGI. This CDR3 contains 18 residues. V lost 2 bases, J lost 3 bases, and 22 bases lay in between. CDR3 in DNA: TGTGCCAGCAGTTACGCCGGGCTAGTTGGGGGCCGGGAAGAGACCCAGTACTTC. Translating it yields CASSYAGLVGGREETQYF.

The CDR3 coding sequence is TGCGCCAGCAGCTTACCGGGACAGCAGAATTCACCCCTCCACTTT. Its translation: CASSLPGQQNSPLHF. This chain connects TRBV5-1 to TRBJ1-6, with 7 bases matching TRBD1. The V gene end was trimmed by 2 bases and the J gene end by 7 bases; junction bases not matched to a gene: 6. Per germline, CDR1 SGHRS and CDR2 YFSETQ. CDR3 length: 15 amino acids. Combining the CDR3 with reference TRBV5-1 and TRBJ1-6 gives the whole variable domain KAGVTQTPRYLIKTRGQQVTLSCSPISGHRSVSWYQQTPGQGLQFLFEYFSETQRNKGNFPGRFSGRQFSNSRSEMNVSTLELGDSALYLCASSLPGQQNSPLHFGNGTRLTVT.

J is TRBJ2-1 and V is TRBV7-9; D may be TRBD2 (6 bases). Germline V CDR1 and CDR2: SEHNR, FQNEAQ (reference sequence). This CDR3 is 16 amino acids long. V dropped 5 bases and J dropped 2 bases, with 16 bases sitting between them. The CDR3, as DNA: TGTGCCAGCAGCCGAAAACTAGCTACGGCCTACAATGAGCAGTTCTTC. Its protein product is CASSRKLATAYNEQFF.

The sample holds many counts of this clonotype. The rearrangement joins TRBV4-2 to TRBJ2-5; 10 nucleotides match TRBD1. Germline-derived CDR1 and CDR2 are LGHNA and YNFKEQ. V was clipped by 0 bases and J by 4 bases; unmatched bases: 14. This CDR3 comprises 19 residues. The CDR3 protein is CASSQDSARGQGWGETQYF. The CDR3 DNA is TGTGCCAGCAGCCAAGATTCTGCTCGGGGACAGGGGTGGGGAGAGACCCAGTACTTC.

This clonotype was observed a few times. This chain connects TRBV28 to TRBJ1-2, with TRBD1 matching over 9 bases. Germline lookup yields CDR1 MDHEN and CDR2 SYDVKM. The CDR3 covers 14 residues. With V trimmed by 6 bases and J by 6 bases, 8 bases remained unmatched. CDR3 sequence (DNA): TGTGCCAGCAGGGAATCCGGGACAGGGAATGGCTACACCTTC. This gives the protein CASRESGTGNGYTF.

This clonotype has just a few counts. V and J are TRBV11-2 and TRBJ2-3; D gene ambiguous. V was trimmed by 7 bases and J by 4 bases, leaving 9 bases between them. The CDR3 consists of 12 residues. Per germline, CDR1 SGHAT and CDR2 FQNNGV. CDR3 bases: TGTGCCAGCACGAAAGTGGCAGATACGCAGTATTTT. Protein product: CASTKVADTQYF.

The chain joins TRBV24-1 to TRBJ2-3, with D unclear. This CDR3 is 14 amino acids long. CDR1 and CDR2 from the germline V gene are KGHDR and SFDVKD. The V end lost 3 bases, the J end lost 1 base, and 7 bases lay between the germline ends. CDR3: CATSDATGTDTQYF. Here the CDR3 DNA reads TGTGCCACCAGTGATGCGACTGGCACAGATACGCAGTATTTT.